This TCR beta chain was obtained from a study of control samples from healthy donors and cancer patients. Produced via immunoSEQ multiplex PCR; TCRdb's table is partial and in-frame only. The table includes some 120,000 clones, approximately 91% detected once. Losses at the gene ends were 4 bases for V and 4 bases for J; bases not matched to a gene: 4. The CDR3 totals 14 residues. Germline CDR1 is LGHNA and CDR2 is YNFKEQ. The receptor was isolated from a man aged 45-60 years in good health. The J gene is TRBJ2-7, the V gene TRBV4-2; 10 bases align to TRBD1. The sequenced material came from blood. The DNA for the CDR3 is TGTGCCAGCAGCCGAAGGACAGGGGGTTACGAGCAGTACTTC. Protein sequence: CASSRRTGGYEQYF.